These T cell receptor beta chains were read from a single sample in a study of radiotherapy plus CTLA-4 blockade in lung cancer. The repertoire was sequenced with immunoSEQ multiplex PCR; TCRdb's copy has only in-frame clones and lacks some. The sample comprises 45,000 to 55,000 clones, 80% to 90% of which are singletons, and less than 20% rests with the top ten. The sample here was peripheral blood, taken from a patient treated with radiotherapy plus ipilimumab. The receptors originated from a human donor with non-small cell lung cancer that progressed on radiotherapy plus ipilimumab. Some clones in this sample may be carry-over from other donors' samples. Each CDR3 is given with its conserved first and last residue. A D gene is named only where the DNA matches it firmly. The listing skips clone size in some rows; elsewhere it reads once, few, many or a size class.

13	TRBJ2-5	-	TRBV2	-	CAAAGEQIETQYF	TGTGCCGCAGCCGGCGAACAGATAGAGACCCAGTACTTC
14	TRBJ2-5	TRBD1	TRBV5-1	-	CASSLRTGRETQYF	TGCGCCAGCAGCTTGAGGACAGGGAGAGAGACCCAGTACTTC
15	TRBJ2-7	-	TRBV21-1	-	CASSRRQGIGYEQYF	TGTGCCAGCAGCAGACGACAGGGAATCGGTTACGAGCAGTACTTC
15	TRBJ1-1	TRBD1	TRBV10-3	-	CAISPKQGVMTEAFF	TGTGCCATCAGTCCGAAACAGGGGGTAATGACTGAAGCTTTCTTT
14	TRBJ2-7	-	TRBV4-3	-	CASSQGGLAYEQYF	TGCGCCAGCAGCCAAGGGGGGCTAGCCTACGAGCAGTACTTC
14	TRBJ1-1	TRBD1	TRBV5-8	few	CASSSRQGARKAFF	TGTGCCAGCAGCTCCCGACAGGGGGCTCGTAAGGCTTTCTTT
15	TRBJ2-3	-	TRBV10-2	once	CASTKGDYPTDTQYF	TGCGCCAGCACCAAGGGGGACTACCCCACAGATACGCAGTATTTT
13	TRBJ1-3	TRBD1	TRBV6-1	-	CASRDRGGNTIYF	TGTGCCAGCAGGGACAGGGGTGGAAACACCATATATTTT
14	TRBJ1-5	TRBD1	TRBV28	once	CASSGDRFNQPQHF	TGTGCCAGCAGCGGGGACAGATTTAATCAGCCCCAGCATTTT
13	TRBJ2-1	-	TRBV6-4	-	CASSSATNNEQFF	TGTGCCAGCAGTTCCGCGACTAACAATGAGCAGTTCTTC
15	TRBJ2-4	-	TRBV5-1	once	CASSGGVAAKNIQYF	TGCGCCAGCAGCGGAGGTGTAGCGGCCAAAAACATTCAGTACTTC
16	TRBJ2-3	-	TRBV11-2	-	CASSFPWGTKPHTQYF	TGTGCCAGCAGCTTCCCATGGGGGACAAAGCCCCACACGCAGTATTTT
15	TRBJ1-2	TRBD1	TRBV5-1	-	CASSLGGSANYGYTF	TGCGCCAGCAGCTTAGGGGGCTCAGCTAACTATGGCTACACCTTC
13	TRBJ1-6	-	TRBV2	once	CASSASGGQPLHF	TGTGCCAGCAGTGCTAGCGGCGGCCAACCCCTCCACTTT
13	TRBJ2-2	-	TRBV27	-	CASSLKGAGELFF	TGTGCCAGCAGTTTAAAAGGGGCCGGGGAGCTGTTTTTT
13	TRBJ1-2	-	TRBV19	-	CASSMGPTYGYTF	TGTGCCAGTAGTATGGGGCCTACCTATGGCTACACCTTC
18	TRBJ2-2	-	TRBV7-2	once	CASSLKGGGTTNTGELFF	TGTGCCAGCAGCTTAAAGGGAGGGGGAACTACGAACACCGGGGAGCTGTTTTTT
16	TRBJ2-3	TRBD2	TRBV7-2	-	CASSLWTRVSSDTQYF	TGTGCCAGCAGCTTATGGACTAGAGTGTCGTCAGATACGCAGTATTTT